The sequence of this T cell receptor beta chain was determined in a study of beta chain features in type 1 diabetes. Findings and caveats of the study: The study found fewer insertions and more deletions at VDJ junctions in type 1 diabetes patients. Type 1 diabetes patients showed a moderate but significant shortening of TCRB CDR3s in all four CD4+ subsets. Healthy donors had naive, central memory and Treg TCRB repertoires that appeared less similar than those seen among patients.

The CDR3 is 14 residues long. Trimming cost V 5 bases and J 6 bases; bases outside gene matches: 3. Per the germline V gene, CDR1 is LNHDA and CDR2 is SQIVND (reference sequence). As to this clone: Antigen: not known. The sample holds other DNA sequences that translate to the same CDR3.

The entirety of the isolated RNA underwent reverse transcription, so expressed TCRB transcripts were sequenced. The repertoire was sequenced with immunoSEQ multiplex PCR; TCRdb's copy has only in-frame clones and lacks some. This table has roughly 160,000 clones, around 8% appearing once. This TCR came from a woman between 40 and 55 years old with type 1 diabetes. This sequence joins TRBV19 and TRBJ1-5; TRBD1 matches at 11 bases. Sequences were obtained from central memory CD4+ T cells from blood. The CDR3 protein is CASSPDRGRQPQHF. The CDR3 DNA reads TGTGCCAGTAGTCCGGACAGGGGGCGTCAGCCCCAGCATTTT. Full variable domain (missing parts from reference TRBV19 and TRBJ1-5): DGGITQSPKYLFRKEGQNVTLSCEQNLNHDAMYWYRQDPGQGLRLIYYSQIVNDFQKGDIAEGYSVSREKKESFPLTVTSAQKNPTAFYLCASSPDRGRQPQHFGDGTRLSIL.